A selection of T cell receptor beta chains follows, all from one sample in a study of blood T cell repertoires in COVID-19. TCRdb's table, derived via immunoSEQ multiplex PCR, lists solely in-frame clones and lacks some. The table records around 380,000 clones, roughly four fifths of them present only once. The sequencing sample was made of peripheral blood. Receptor source: a human donor with acute or convalescent COVID-19. The donor label of this sample is uncertain. CDR3s include the opening cysteine and the closing phenylalanine or tryptophan. The D gene is left open where the match is weak. Not every row has a clone size; where given, it reads once, few, many or a size class.

j_call: TRBJ1-1
clone_size: few
d_call: NA
v_call: TRBV6-5
cdr3_aa: CASRSRDTEAFF
cdr3_nt: TGTGCCAGCAGGTCCAGGGACACTGAAGCTTTCTTT

j_call: TRBJ2-1
clone_size: NA
d_call: TRBD2
v_call: TRBV19
cdr3_aa: CASSPLGSSGSLREQFF
cdr3_nt: TGTGCCAGTAGTCCGCTGGGTAGTAGCGGGAGCTTACGTGAGCAGTTCTTC

j_call: TRBJ2-5
clone_size: NA
d_call: TRBD1
v_call: TRBV18
cdr3_aa: CASSPRTGEETQYF
cdr3_nt: TGTGCCAGCTCACCGCGGACAGGAGAAGAGACCCAGTACTTC

j_call: TRBJ1-3
clone_size: NA
d_call: NA
v_call: TRBV4-1
cdr3_aa: CASTQSSGNTIYF
cdr3_nt: TGCGCCAGCACCCAGAGCTCTGGAAACACCATATATTTT

j_call: TRBJ2-5
clone_size: few
d_call: TRBD2
v_call: TRBV7-7
cdr3_aa: CASSLGGGGETQYF
cdr3_nt: TGTGCCAGCAGCTTAGGGGGGGGAGGGGAGACCCAGTACTTC

j_call: TRBJ2-1
clone_size: NA
d_call: NA
v_call: TRBV12-3/TRBV12-4
cdr3_aa: CASSPPGAYEQFF
cdr3_nt: TGTGCCAGCAGTCCCCCAGGGGCATATGAGCAGTTCTTC

j_call: TRBJ1-2
clone_size: NA
d_call: NA
v_call: TRBV28
cdr3_aa: CASSLLGVGYTF
cdr3_nt: TGTGCCAGCAGTTTGTTGGGCGTGGGCTACACCTTC

j_call: TRBJ1-6
clone_size: NA
d_call: TRBD1
v_call: TRBV5-1
cdr3_aa: CASSAGGSNSPLHF
cdr3_nt: TGCGCCAGCAGCGCAGGGGGGAGTAATTCACCCCTCCACTTT

j_call: TRBJ2-1
clone_size: NA
d_call: TRBD1
v_call: TRBV18
cdr3_aa: CASSLRDRSYNEQFF
cdr3_nt: TGTGCCAGCTCACTCCGGGACAGAAGTTACAATGAGCAGTTCTTC

j_call: TRBJ2-7
clone_size: NA
d_call: NA
v_call: TRBV27
cdr3_aa: CASSPRQGYEQYF
cdr3_nt: TGTGCCAGCAGTCCTCGCCAGGGATACGAGCAGTACTTC

j_call: TRBJ2-1
clone_size: few
d_call: NA
v_call: TRBV3-1/TRBV3-2
cdr3_aa: CASSQGWSSYNEQFF
cdr3_nt: TGTGCCAGCAGCCAAGGGTGGAGCTCCTACAATGAGCAGTTCTTC

j_call: TRBJ1-4
clone_size: NA
d_call: TRBD1
v_call: TRBV24-1
cdr3_aa: CATSTGTGVYTREKLFF
cdr3_nt: TGTGCCACCAGTACCGGGACAGGGGTCTACACTAGAGAAAAACTGTTTTTT

j_call: TRBJ2-7
clone_size: NA
d_call: NA
v_call: TRBV12-3/TRBV12-4
cdr3_aa: CASSLIGGFEQYF
cdr3_nt: TGTGCCAGCAGTTTGATCGGGGGATTCGAGCAGTACTTC

j_call: TRBJ2-3
clone_size: NA
d_call: TRBD2
v_call: TRBV18
cdr3_aa: CASSPGTSGYTDTQYF
cdr3_nt: TGTGCCAGCTCACCAGGGACTAGCGGGTACACAGATACGCAGTATTTT

j_call: TRBJ2-2
clone_size: NA
d_call: TRBD1
v_call: TRBV5-1
cdr3_aa: CASSHSGTGRTGELFF
cdr3_nt: TGCGCCAGCAGCCATTCCGGGACAGGGAGGACCGGGGAGCTGTTTTTT

j_call: TRBJ2-5
clone_size: NA
d_call: NA
v_call: TRBV11-2
cdr3_aa: CASSLEGGRGETQYF
cdr3_nt: TGTGCCAGCAGCCTAGAGGGGGGGAGAGGAGAGACCCAGTACTTC

j_call: TRBJ2-5
clone_size: NA
d_call: NA
v_call: TRBV20-1
cdr3_aa: CSAIRETQYF
cdr3_nt: TGCAGTGCTATTAGAGAGACCCAGTACTTC

j_call: TRBJ2-5
clone_size: once
d_call: TRBD1
v_call: TRBV19
cdr3_aa: CARPDGTVHKETQYF
cdr3_nt: TGTGCCAGACCCGATGGGACAGTCCATAAAGAGACCCAGTACTTC

j_call: TRBJ1-6
clone_size: NA
d_call: NA
v_call: TRBV30
cdr3_aa: CAWGSGLFSPLHF
cdr3_nt: TGTGCCTGGGGTTCAGGGCTTTTTTCACCCCTCCACTTT

j_call: TRBJ2-2
clone_size: NA
d_call: TRBD2
v_call: TRBV9
cdr3_aa: CASSPQGSGRAGELFF
cdr3_nt: TGTGCCAGCAGCCCCCAAGGTAGCGGGAGGGCCGGGGAGCTGTTTTTT

j_call: TRBJ2-7
clone_size: NA
d_call: NA
v_call: TRBV5-8
cdr3_aa: CASSPTREQYF
cdr3_nt: TGTGCCAGCAGTCCTACTCGCGAGCAGTACTTC

j_call: TRBJ2-3
clone_size: NA
d_call: TRBD2
v_call: TRBV4-2
cdr3_aa: CASSPALPSGATDTQYF
cdr3_nt: TGTGCCAGCAGCCCCGCCCTTCCTAGCGGGGCCACAGATACGCAGTATTTT

j_call: TRBJ2-2
clone_size: NA
d_call: NA
v_call: TRBV28
cdr3_aa: CASSLHSNTGELFF
cdr3_nt: TGTGCCAGCAGTTTACACAGCAACACCGGGGAGCTGTTTTTT

j_call: TRBJ2-1
clone_size: NA
d_call: TRBD1
v_call: TRBV7-2
cdr3_aa: CASSPDRGTYNEQFF
cdr3_nt: TGTGCCAGCAGCCCGGACAGGGGGACCTACAATGAGCAGTTCTTC

j_call: TRBJ1-5
clone_size: NA
d_call: NA
v_call: TRBV6-1
cdr3_aa: CASSEMRTVNQPQHF
cdr3_nt: TGTGCCAGCAGTGAAATGAGGACAGTCAATCAGCCCCAGCATTTT

j_call: TRBJ1-2
clone_size: few
d_call: TRBD1
v_call: TRBV5-4
cdr3_aa: CASSLEGQPIYGYTF
cdr3_nt: TGTGCCAGCAGCTTGGAGGGACAGCCAATCTATGGCTACACCTTC

j_call: TRBJ1-1
clone_size: NA
d_call: TRBD1
v_call: TRBV7-6
cdr3_aa: CASSQAAVTGSPEAFF
cdr3_nt: TGTGCCAGCAGCCAAGCTGCAGTGACAGGGTCTCCTGAAGCTTTCTTT

j_call: TRBJ1-5
clone_size: NA
d_call: TRBD1
v_call: TRBV7-8
cdr3_aa: CASSPGTGGAYQPQHF
cdr3_nt: TGTGCCAGCAGCCCGGGGACAGGGGGCGCTTATCAGCCCCAGCATTTT

j_call: TRBJ1-2
clone_size: few
d_call: TRBD1
v_call: TRBV6-5
cdr3_aa: CASRTRGEAYGYTF
cdr3_nt: TGTGCCAGCAGGACCAGGGGGGAGGCCTATGGCTACACCTTC

j_call: TRBJ1-1
clone_size: NA
d_call: NA
v_call: TRBV12-3/TRBV12-4
cdr3_aa: CASSGQTGTEAFF
cdr3_nt: TGTGCCAGCAGCGGACAGACTGGCACTGAAGCTTTCTTT

j_call: TRBJ1-2
clone_size: NA
d_call: TRBD1
v_call: TRBV5-1
cdr3_aa: CASNVATGGVSYTF
cdr3_nt: TGCGCCAGCAATGTGGCCACAGGGGGAGTAAGCTACACCTTC

j_call: TRBJ2-7
clone_size: NA
d_call: TRBD2
v_call: TRBV6-6
cdr3_aa: CASSYGTSGGDEQYF
cdr3_nt: TGTGCCAGCAGTTACGGGACTAGCGGGGGCGACGAGCAGTACTTC

j_call: TRBJ2-5
clone_size: NA
d_call: TRBD1
v_call: TRBV6-1
cdr3_aa: CASSEDRGETQYF
cdr3_nt: TGTGCCAGCAGTGAAGACAGGGGAGAGACCCAGTACTTC

j_call: TRBJ1-4
clone_size: NA
d_call: TRBD1
v_call: TRBV4-1
cdr3_aa: CASSQPPGTGEKLFF
cdr3_nt: TGCGCCAGCAGCCAGCCACCCGGGACAGGGGAAAAACTGTTTTTT

j_call: TRBJ1-2
clone_size: NA
d_call: NA
v_call: TRBV28
cdr3_aa: CASSLRDGYTF
cdr3_nt: TGTGCCAGCAGTTTACGGGATGGCTACACCTTC

j_call: TRBJ1-1
clone_size: once
d_call: NA
v_call: TRBV29-1
cdr3_aa: CSVADNEGGAFF
cdr3_nt: TGCAGCGTTGCGGATAATGAGGGAGGAGCTTTCTTT

j_call: TRBJ1-5
clone_size: NA
d_call: TRBD1
v_call: TRBV24-1
cdr3_aa: CATSDPGTGDQPQHF
cdr3_nt: TGTGCCACCAGTGATCCCGGGACAGGGGATCAGCCCCAGCATTTT

j_call: TRBJ1-6
clone_size: NA
d_call: NA
v_call: TRBV24-1
cdr3_aa: CATSDLQQGHGAYNSPLHF
cdr3_nt: TGTGCCACCAGTGATTTGCAACAGGGCCATGGCGCCTATAATTCACCCCTCCACTTT

j_call: TRBJ2-7
clone_size: NA
d_call: NA
v_call: TRBV30
cdr3_aa: CAWSVGVSYEQYF
cdr3_nt: TGTGCCTGGAGTGTTGGAGTCTCCTACGAGCAGTACTTC

j_call: TRBJ2-4
clone_size: NA
d_call: TRBD1
v_call: TRBV2
cdr3_aa: CASSGTGPNIQYF
cdr3_nt: TGTGCCAGCAGTGGGACAGGGCCCAACATTCAGTACTTC

j_call: TRBJ2-5
clone_size: NA
d_call: NA
v_call: TRBV5-6
cdr3_aa: CASSLIHGQETQYF
cdr3_nt: TGTGCCAGCAGCTTAATACATGGCCAAGAGACCCAGTACTTC

j_call: TRBJ2-7
clone_size: NA
d_call: TRBD2
v_call: TRBV2
cdr3_aa: CASSNELAGYSYEQYF
cdr3_nt: TGTGCCAGCAGTAACGAACTAGCGGGGTACTCCTACGAGCAGTACTTC

j_call: TRBJ2-7
clone_size: NA
d_call: NA
v_call: TRBV13
cdr3_aa: CASSSTRDEQYF
cdr3_nt: TGTGCCAGCAGCTCAACTAGGGACGAGCAGTACTTC

j_call: TRBJ1-1
clone_size: NA
d_call: TRBD1
v_call: TRBV7-9
cdr3_aa: CASGAGQGKAFF
cdr3_nt: TGTGCCAGCGGCGCCGGACAGGGGAAAGCTTTCTTT

j_call: TRBJ1-5
clone_size: NA
d_call: TRBD1
v_call: TRBV19
cdr3_aa: CASSPQGQHPQHF
cdr3_nt: TGTGCCAGTAGTCCACAGGGACAGCATCCCCAGCATTTT

j_call: TRBJ2-1
clone_size: NA
d_call: NA
v_call: TRBV11-2
cdr3_aa: CASSRTLDSYNEQFF
cdr3_nt: TGTGCCAGCAGCCGGACTCTAGACTCCTACAATGAGCAGTTCTTC

j_call: TRBJ1-2
clone_size: NA
d_call: NA
v_call: TRBV3-1/TRBV3-2
cdr3_aa: CASRRDGGRFGYTF
cdr3_nt: TGTGCCAGCAGACGGGACGGGGGGAGGTTTGGCTACACCTTC